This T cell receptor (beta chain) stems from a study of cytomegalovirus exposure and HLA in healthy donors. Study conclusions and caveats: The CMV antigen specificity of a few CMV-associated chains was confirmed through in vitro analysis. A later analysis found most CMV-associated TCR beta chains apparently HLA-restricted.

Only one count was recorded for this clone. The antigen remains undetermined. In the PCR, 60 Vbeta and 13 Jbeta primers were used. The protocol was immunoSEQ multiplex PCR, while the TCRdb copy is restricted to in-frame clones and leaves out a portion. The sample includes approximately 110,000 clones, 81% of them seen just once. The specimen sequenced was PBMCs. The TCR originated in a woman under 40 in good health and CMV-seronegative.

The CDR3 spells CASSQGQNYGYTF. Written as DNA, the CDR3 is TGTGCCAGCAGCCAGGGACAGAACTATGGCTACACCTTC. The rearrangement links TRBV7-2 to TRBJ1-2, with 7 bases fitting TRBD1. The CDR3 totals 13 residues. The germline V gene encodes CDR1 SGHTA and CDR2 FQGNSA. The trim removed 5 bases at V and 2 bases at J, leaving 2 bases unmatched.